This T cell receptor beta chain is drawn from a study of T cell repertoires in cytomegalovirus infection. On the study more broadly: Selection of CMV epitopes for the study included recently identified HLA-C-restricted and well-studied HLA-B-restricted ones.

Via MiXCR, TCRdb re-called the reads, giving one row per CDR3 protein. This sample has approximately 470,000 distinct CDR3 sequences, with roughly 43% found just once. Details on this clonotype: Its antigen is unidentified.

Looked up from germline, CDR1 is SGHNT and CDR2 is YYREEE (reference sequence). The CDR3 extends over 13 amino acids. Trimming pared 1 base from V and 6 bases from J, leaving 8 bases between. The TCR comes from a human donor in good health (CMV status not recorded). Some clones in this sample may be carry-over from other donors' samples. This rearrangement joins TRBV5-4 to TRBJ2-1; D remains unclear. The sample was cultured PBMCs, taken from culture after CMV antigen stimulation. The CDR3 is CASSLTTPNEQFF. For the CDR3, the DNA is TGTGCCAGCAGCTTGACAACCCCCAATGAGCAGTTCTTC.